A selection of T cell receptor beta chains follows, all from one sample in a study of CD8 T cells in Susac syndrome. Via MiXCR, TCRdb re-called the immunoSEQ multiplex PCR reads, giving one row per CDR3 protein. Counted here are approximately 19,000 distinct CDR3 sequences, approximately 95% occurring once; the ten biggest clones make up over 0.2%. The sample taken for sequencing was CD8+ T cells from PBMCs. These TCRs come from a human donor in good health. The CDR3 runs from the conserved cysteine through the conserved F or W. The size entry is marked missing in some rows and otherwise reads once, few, many or a size class.

clone_size v_call cdr3_aa
- TRBV3-1 CASSQGPLGYEQYF
- TRBV27 CASSLGSAGSQPQHF
- TRBV6-2/TRBV6-3 CASSYLAEGTYNEQFF
- TRBV5-4 CASSLGYEQFF
- TRBV7-2 CASSLRGEGVMNEQFF
- TRBV7-3 CASSLSPGPYEQYF
once TRBV19 CASSERGTVTGELFF
- TRBV10-3 CAISAGPKPYEQYF
once TRBV28 CASSLLLVGMNTEAFF
- TRBV4-3 CASSQERAPAEAFF
- TRBV18 CASSPAVRGDEQYF
- TRBV28 CASRSPRDNVETQYF
- TRBV3-1 CASSQARGYNEQFF
once TRBV5-1 CASGEETGSTLREQFF
- TRBV5-1 CASSLSGPNTEAFF
- TRBV6-6 CASSWDRGYNEQFF
once TRBV20-1 CSANPDYGYTF
- TRBV24-1 CATSDRSTGALDEQFF
- TRBV25-1 CASRAPGSYGYTF
- TRBV15 CATSRKGQPEAFF
- TRBV25-1 CASSESAGAYTF
- TRBV19 CASSWGGVTEAFF
- TRBV6-5 CASSGLGEQFF
- TRBV27 CASSSLQGIVNTEAFF
- TRBV7-9 CASSPNSGNTEAFF
- TRBV6-6 CASSYGPGELFF
- TRBV20-1 CSARAWLGLAEDNEQFF
once TRBV3-1 CASSQPSLYNEQFF
- TRBV7-8 CASSLSTGHSYEQYF
- TRBV20-1 CSARGQGNFGGYTF
- TRBV7-9 CASSAGTGGGEQFF
- TRBV13 CASSLGSADTQYF
few TRBV28 CASSPLGGGELFF
- TRBV5-6 CASSGGGYGYTF
- TRBV15 CATSRVSDTQYF
- TRBV10-3 CAISESGVSEAFF
- TRBV7-9 CASSLVHRMNTEAFF
- TRBV2 CASRDSSSYEQYF
once TRBV29-1 CSVELPGGSLETQYF
- TRBV12-5 CASGLAGRPVNTEAFF
- TRBV2 CASSELGQRLNEQFF
- TRBV10-2 CASSESGGAAPYEQYF
once TRBV29-1 CSVAGRGDPYNEQFF
once TRBV11-1 CASSLAAGDRGSGYTF
- TRBV2 CASTKLAGANTGELFF
- TRBV19 CASSAGRGDWPQHF
once TRBV30 CAWRGEGYEQFF
few TRBV7-9 CASSSILAGDYEQYF
- TRBV13 CASSGGTGELFF
- TRBV5-6 CASSTNREISYEQYF
once TRBV9 CASSVELSGRAGELFF
- TRBV28 CASSPPGQGAIEQYF
- TRBV30 CAWSLHNSYEQYF
- TRBV7-9 CASSLGQGPPEAFF
- TRBV6-2/TRBV6-3 CASSRTGTGANVLTF
- TRBV30 CAWSIPGRGLPEAFF
- TRBV11-2 CASSFFSYNEQFF